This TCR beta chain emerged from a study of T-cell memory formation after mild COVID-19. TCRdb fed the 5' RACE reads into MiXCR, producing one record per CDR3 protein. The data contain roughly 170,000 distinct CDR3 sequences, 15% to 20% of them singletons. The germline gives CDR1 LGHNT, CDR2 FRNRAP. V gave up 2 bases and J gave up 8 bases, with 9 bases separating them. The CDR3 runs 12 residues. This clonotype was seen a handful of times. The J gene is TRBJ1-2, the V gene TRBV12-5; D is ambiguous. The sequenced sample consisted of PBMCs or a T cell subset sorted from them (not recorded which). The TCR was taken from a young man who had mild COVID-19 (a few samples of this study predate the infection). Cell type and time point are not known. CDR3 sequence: CASGLWTGGYTF. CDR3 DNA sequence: TGTGCTAGTGGTTTGTGGACCGGGGGCTACACCTTC.